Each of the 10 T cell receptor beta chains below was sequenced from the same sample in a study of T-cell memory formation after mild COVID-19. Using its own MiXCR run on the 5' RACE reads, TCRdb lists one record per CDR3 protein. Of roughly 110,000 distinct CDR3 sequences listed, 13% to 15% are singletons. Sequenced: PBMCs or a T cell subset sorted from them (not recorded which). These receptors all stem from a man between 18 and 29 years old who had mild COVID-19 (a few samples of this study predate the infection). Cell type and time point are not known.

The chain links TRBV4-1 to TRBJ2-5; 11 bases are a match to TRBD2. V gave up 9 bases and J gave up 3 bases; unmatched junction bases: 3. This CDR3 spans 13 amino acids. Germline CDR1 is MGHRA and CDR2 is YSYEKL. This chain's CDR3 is CASSGGGKETQYF. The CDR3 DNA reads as TGCGCCAGTAGCGGGGGGGGGAAAGAGACCCAGTACTTC.

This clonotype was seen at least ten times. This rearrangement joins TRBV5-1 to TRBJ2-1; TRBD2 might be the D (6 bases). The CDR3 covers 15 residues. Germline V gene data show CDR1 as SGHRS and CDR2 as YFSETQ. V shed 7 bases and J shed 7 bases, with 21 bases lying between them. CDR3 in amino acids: CASLSGEFSDNEQFF. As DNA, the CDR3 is TGCGCCAGCCTATCGGGGGAGTTCAGCGATAATGAGCAGTTCTTC.

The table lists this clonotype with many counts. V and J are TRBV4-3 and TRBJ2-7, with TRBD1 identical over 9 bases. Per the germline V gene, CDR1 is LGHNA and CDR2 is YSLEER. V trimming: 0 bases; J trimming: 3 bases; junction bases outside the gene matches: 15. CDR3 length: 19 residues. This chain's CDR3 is CASSQEWTGAARANYEQYF. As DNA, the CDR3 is TGCGCCAGCAGCCAAGAGTGGACAGGGGCCGCCCGGGCCAACTACGAGCAGTACTTC.

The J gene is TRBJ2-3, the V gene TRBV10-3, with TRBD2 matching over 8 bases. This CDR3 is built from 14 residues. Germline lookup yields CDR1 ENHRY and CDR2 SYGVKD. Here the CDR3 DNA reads TGTGCGTCGGGTCCTAGCGGGAGCACAGATACGCAGTATTTT. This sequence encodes CASGPSGSTDTQYF.

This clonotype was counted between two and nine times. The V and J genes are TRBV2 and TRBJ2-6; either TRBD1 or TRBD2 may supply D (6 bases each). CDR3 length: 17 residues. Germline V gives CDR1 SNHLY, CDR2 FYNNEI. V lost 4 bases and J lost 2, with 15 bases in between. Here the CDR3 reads CASSGGAARAGANVLTF. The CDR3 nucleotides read TGTGCCAGCAGTGGGGGGGCAGCCAGGGCTGGGGCCAACGTCCTGACTTTC. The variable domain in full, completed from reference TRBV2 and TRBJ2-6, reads EPEVTQTPSHQVTQMGQEVILRCVPISNHLYFYWYRQILGQKVEFLVSFYNNEISEKSEIFDDQFSVERPDGSNFTLKIRSTKLEDSAMYFCASSGGAARAGANVLTFGAGSRLTVL.

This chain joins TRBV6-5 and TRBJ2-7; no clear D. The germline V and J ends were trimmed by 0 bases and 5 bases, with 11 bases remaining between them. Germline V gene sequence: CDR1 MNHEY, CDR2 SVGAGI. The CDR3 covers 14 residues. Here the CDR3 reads CASSYSVFSHEQYF. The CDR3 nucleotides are TGTGCCAGCAGTTACTCCGTTTTTAGCCACGAGCAGTACTTC.

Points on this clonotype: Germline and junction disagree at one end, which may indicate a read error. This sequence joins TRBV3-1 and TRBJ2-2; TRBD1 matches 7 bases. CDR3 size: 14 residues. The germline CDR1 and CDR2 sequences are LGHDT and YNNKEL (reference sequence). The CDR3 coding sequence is TGTTCCAGCAGCCCGCGACAGGGTGGCGGGGAGCTGTTTTTT. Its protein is CSSSPRQGGGELFF.

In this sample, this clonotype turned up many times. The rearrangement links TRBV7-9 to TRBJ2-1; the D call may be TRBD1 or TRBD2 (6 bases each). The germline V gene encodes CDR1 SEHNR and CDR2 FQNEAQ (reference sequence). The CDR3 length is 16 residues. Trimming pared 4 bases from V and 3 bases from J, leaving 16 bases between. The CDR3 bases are TGTGCCAGCAGCTCCTGTAGGGGGGTCGGCTACAATGAGCAGTTCTTC. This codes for CASSSCRGVGYNEQFF.

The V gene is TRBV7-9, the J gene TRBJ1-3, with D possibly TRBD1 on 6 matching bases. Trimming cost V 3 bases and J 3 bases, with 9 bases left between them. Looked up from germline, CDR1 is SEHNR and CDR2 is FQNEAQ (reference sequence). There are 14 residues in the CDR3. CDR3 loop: CASSLGTLGNTIYF. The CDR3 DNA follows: TGTGCCAGCAGCTTGGGGACACTTGGAAACACCATATATTTT. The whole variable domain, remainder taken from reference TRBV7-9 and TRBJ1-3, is DTGVSQNPRHKITKRGQNVTFRCDPISEHNRLYWYRQTLGQGPEFLTYFQNEAQLEKSRLLSDRFSAERPKGSFSTLEIQRTEQGDSAMYLCASSLGTLGNTIYFGEGSWLTVV.

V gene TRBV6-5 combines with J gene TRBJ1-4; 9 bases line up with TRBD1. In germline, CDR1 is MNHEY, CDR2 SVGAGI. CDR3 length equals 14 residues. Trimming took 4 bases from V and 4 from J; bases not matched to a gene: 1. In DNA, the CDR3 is TGTGCCAGCAGTTGGACAGGGGTTAATGAAAAACTGTTTTTT. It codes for CASSWTGVNEKLFF.